Sequencing of this TCR beta chain was carried out in a study of blood T cell repertoires in COVID-19 (dated by TCRdb to 2020 to 2021). A note on the overall study: The collaborator samples originated in the United States, Italy and Spain and spanned the acute and convalescent phases of COVID-19. Subjects who had been exposed to COVID-19, were actively infected with it, or had recovered from it provided the deeply sampled blood TCRbeta repertoires that made up the dataset. The material from the prospective study consisted of cDNA or gDNA derived from T cells, B-cell-depleted T cells, or PBMCs. The repertoires were released in a freely available public database meant as a resource for research on the immune response to SARS-CoV-2. HLA class I and class II types, where available, came from metadata supplied by the sample provider rather than from assay-based typing. Samples came from the ongoing ImmuneRACE study (first 160 participants) plus 1,254 subjects from 6 global collaborators. Sample metadata almost always included a de-identified subject ID, COVID-19 status, age in years and sex.

The immunoSEQ Assay, a bias-controlled multiplex PCR, was used to amplify TCRbeta CDR3 regions from genomic DNA. The study's own analysis went as follows. Within the assay, amplification of reference gene primers was used to estimate how many nucleated cells each sample contained. To quantify the absolute abundance of each unique TCRbeta CDR3 rearrangement, sequence reads were collapsed and filtered. For each sample, productive Simpson clonality was calculated as the square root of Simpson's diversity index over productive rearrangements. The source is immuneACCESS, and TCRdb retained only in-frame sequences with V and J called. Part of the clones is not carried over; for the studies checked, unresolved V genes explain less than half of this, and the remainder is unexplained. That table gives V, J and clone size, and the DNA gave D and trimming. The sample table holds about 110,000 clones, of which 84% were seen once. The top ten clones comprise roughly 8% of the sample.

Taken from the germline V gene (reference sequence), the CDR1 and CDR2 loops are DFQATT and SNEGSKA. The germline V and J ends show losses of 3 bases and 4 bases respectively, and no gene match explains 5 bases of the junction. The CDR3 covers 13 residues, taking in both the cysteine and the phenylalanine. The entry retains the CDR3 DNA only, 39 bases that are in frame from base 1. Collaborating institutions collected whole blood in K2EDTA tubes following their own protocols. For TCRbeta analysis, collaborators shipped samples as frozen whole blood, isolated PBMCs, or DNA extracted from either of those sample types. With respect to this clone: Its antigen is not yet known. No clone much larger than this one lies a single base away; base qualities are absent.

Overall study results and their limits: How much clinical and demographic metadata was included differed by source and by participant, and the metadata was provided uncurated.

Sequencing input: peripheral blood. The rearranged chain carries TRBV20-1 and TRBJ1-2; 7 of the junction bases match TRBD1. This receptor was obtained from a woman between 40 and 55 years old with acute or convalescent COVID-19. CDR3 reads: CSASQGVIYGYTF. The DNA reads as follows: TGCAGTGCTAGTCAGGGGGTCATCTATGGCTACACCTTC.